This entry is about one TCR beta chain. What it binds is not known. The germline V gene encodes CDR1 SGHRS and CDR2 YFSETQ. The CDR3 has 17 amino acids. V shed 0 bases and J 2 bases; nucleotides not matched to a gene: 7. The data originate from a study of cytomegalovirus exposure and HLA in healthy donors. General study results and limits: Some V segments (TRBV6-2 and TRBV6-3 among them) were excluded as indistinguishable.

The PCR employed 60 Vbeta primers together with 13 Jbeta primers. Using immunoSEQ multiplex PCR, the repertoire was profiled, and TCRdb retains in-frame clones only, with some absent. Among 150,000 to 200,000 clones, approximately 80% were seen once, and the ten largest hold 2.2%. Sequenced sample: PBMCs. This sequence joins TRBV5-1 and TRBJ2-7; TRBD2 matches at 11 bases. The receptor's source is a man aged 45-65 years in good health and CMV-seropositive. CDR3: CASSLALTSGVTYEQYF. CDR3 DNA: TGCGCCAGCAGCTTGGCCCTGACTAGCGGGGTAACCTACGAGCAGTACTTC.